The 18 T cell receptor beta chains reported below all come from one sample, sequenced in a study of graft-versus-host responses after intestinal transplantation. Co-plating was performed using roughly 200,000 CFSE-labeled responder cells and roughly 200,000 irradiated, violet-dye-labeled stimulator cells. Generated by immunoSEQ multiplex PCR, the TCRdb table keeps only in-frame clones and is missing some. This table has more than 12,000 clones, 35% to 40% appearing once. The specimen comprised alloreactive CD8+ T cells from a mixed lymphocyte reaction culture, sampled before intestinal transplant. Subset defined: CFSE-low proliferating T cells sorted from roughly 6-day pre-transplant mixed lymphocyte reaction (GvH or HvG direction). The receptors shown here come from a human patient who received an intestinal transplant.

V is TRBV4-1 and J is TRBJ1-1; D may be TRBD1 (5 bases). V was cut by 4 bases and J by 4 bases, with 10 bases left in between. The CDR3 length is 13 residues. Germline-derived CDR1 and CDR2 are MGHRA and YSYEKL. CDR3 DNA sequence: TGCGCCAGCAGCCCCTCAAGGGGCACTGAAGCTTTCTTT. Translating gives CASSPSRGTEAFF.

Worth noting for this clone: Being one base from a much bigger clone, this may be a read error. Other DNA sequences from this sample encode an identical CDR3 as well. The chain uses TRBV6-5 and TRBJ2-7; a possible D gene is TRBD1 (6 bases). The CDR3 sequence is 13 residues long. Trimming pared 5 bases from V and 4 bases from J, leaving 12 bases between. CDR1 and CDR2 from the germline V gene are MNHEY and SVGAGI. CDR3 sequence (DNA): TGTGCCAGCAGTGCCAGGGGTCCGTACGAGCAGTACTTC. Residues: CASSARGPYEQYF.

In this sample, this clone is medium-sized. CDR3 protein: CAWSGGSYGYEQYF. The DNA for the CDR3 is TGTGCCTGGAGTGGGGGCAGTTATGGCTACGAGCAGTACTTC. The genes are TRBV30 and TRBJ2-7; D is perhaps TRBD1 (5 bases). Trimming took off 1 base at V and 3 bases at J, with 13 bases between the two ends. Germline V lookup: CDR1 GTSNPN, CDR2 SVGIG (reference sequence). The CDR3 is 14 residues long.

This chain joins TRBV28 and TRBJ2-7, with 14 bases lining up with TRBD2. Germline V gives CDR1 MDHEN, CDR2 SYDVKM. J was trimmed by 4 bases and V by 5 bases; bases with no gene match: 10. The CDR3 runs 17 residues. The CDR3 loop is CASSQGTSGSGRYEQYF. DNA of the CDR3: TGTGCCAGCAGTCAAGGGACTAGCGGGAGCGGTCGGTACGAGCAGTACTTC.

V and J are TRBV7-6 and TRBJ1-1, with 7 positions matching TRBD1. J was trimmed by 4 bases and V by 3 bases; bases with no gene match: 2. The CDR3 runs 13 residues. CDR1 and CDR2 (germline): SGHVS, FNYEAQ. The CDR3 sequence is CASSFTGATEAFF. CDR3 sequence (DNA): TGTGCCAGCAGCTTCACAGGGGCCACTGAAGCTTTCTTT.

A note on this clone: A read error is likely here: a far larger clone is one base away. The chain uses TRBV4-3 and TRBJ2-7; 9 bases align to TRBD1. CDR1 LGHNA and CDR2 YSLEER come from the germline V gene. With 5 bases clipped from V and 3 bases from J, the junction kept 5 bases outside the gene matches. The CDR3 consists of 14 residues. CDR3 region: CASSKGQGYYEQYF. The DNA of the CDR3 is TGCGCCAGCAGCAAGGGACAGGGTTACTACGAGCAGTACTTC.

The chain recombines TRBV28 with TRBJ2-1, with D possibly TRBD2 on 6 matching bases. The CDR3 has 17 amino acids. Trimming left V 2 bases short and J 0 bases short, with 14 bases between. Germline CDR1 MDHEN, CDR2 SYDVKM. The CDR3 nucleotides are TGTGCCAGCAGTTTAAATCCCTCTAGCGACTCCTACAATGAGCAGTTCTTC. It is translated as CASSLNPSSDSYNEQFF.

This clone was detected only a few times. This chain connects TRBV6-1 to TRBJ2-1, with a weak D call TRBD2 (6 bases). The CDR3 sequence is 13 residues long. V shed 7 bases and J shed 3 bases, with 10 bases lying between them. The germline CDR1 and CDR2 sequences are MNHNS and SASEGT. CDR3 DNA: TGTGCCAGCATAGCGGAGTACTACAATGAGCAGTTCTTC. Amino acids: CASIAEYYNEQFF.

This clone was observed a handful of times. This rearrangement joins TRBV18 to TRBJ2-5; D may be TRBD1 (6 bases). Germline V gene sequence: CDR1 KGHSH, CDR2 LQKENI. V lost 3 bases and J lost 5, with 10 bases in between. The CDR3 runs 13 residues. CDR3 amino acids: CASSPHRVETQYF. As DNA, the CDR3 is TGTGCCAGCTCACCGCACAGGGTGGAGACCCAGTACTTC. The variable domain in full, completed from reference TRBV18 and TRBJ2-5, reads NAGVMQNPRHLVRRRGQEARLRCSPMKGHSHVYWYRQLPEEGLKFMVYLQKENIIDESGMPKERFSAEFPKEGPSILRIQQVVRGDSAAYFCASSPHRVETQYFGPGTRLLVL.

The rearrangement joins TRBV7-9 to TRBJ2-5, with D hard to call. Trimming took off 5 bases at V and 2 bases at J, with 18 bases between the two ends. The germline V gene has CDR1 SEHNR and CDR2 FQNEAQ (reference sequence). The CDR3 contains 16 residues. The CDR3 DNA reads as TGTGCCAGCAGCGCGCGGCCGAACGAGACTCAAGAGACCCAGTACTTC. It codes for CASSARPNETQETQYF.

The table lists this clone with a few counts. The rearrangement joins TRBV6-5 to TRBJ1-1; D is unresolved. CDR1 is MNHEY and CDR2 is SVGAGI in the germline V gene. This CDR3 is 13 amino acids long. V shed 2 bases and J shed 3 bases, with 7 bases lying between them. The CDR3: CASSYGGHTEAFF. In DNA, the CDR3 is TGTGCCAGCAGTTACGGAGGTCACACTGAAGCTTTCTTT.

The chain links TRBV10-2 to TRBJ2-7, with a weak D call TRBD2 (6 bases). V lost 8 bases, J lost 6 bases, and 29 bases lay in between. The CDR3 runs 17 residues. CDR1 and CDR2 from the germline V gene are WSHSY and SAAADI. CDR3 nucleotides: TGCGCCAGCGTCAAGGGTAGCGGACGTCTTCTTCGGGGCGAGCAGTACTTC. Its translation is CASVKGSGRLLRGEQYF.

The CDR3 coding sequence is TGTGCCAGCAGTACAAGCGGGAGTGTGCAGTTCTTC. Translation gives CASSTSGSVQFF. The V gene is TRBV6-5, the J gene TRBJ2-1, with TRBD2 matching 8 bases. Unmatched junction bases numbered 6, after V lost 5 bases and J lost 12 bases. The CDR3 extends over 12 amino acids. Germline CDR1 MNHEY, CDR2 SVGAGI.

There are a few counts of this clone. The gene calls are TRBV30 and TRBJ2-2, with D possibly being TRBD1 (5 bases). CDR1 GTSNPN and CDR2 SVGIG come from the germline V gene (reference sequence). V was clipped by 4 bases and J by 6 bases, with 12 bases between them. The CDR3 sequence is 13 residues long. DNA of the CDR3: TGTGCCTGGAACCTAGGGGTCGCCGGGGAGCTGTTTTTT. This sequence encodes CAWNLGVAGELFF. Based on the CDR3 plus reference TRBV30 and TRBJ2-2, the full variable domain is SQTIHQWPATLVQPVGSPLSLECTVEGTSNPNLYWYRQAAGRGLQLLFYSVGIGQISSEVPQNLSASRPQDRQFILSSKKLLLSDSGFYLCAWNLGVAGELFFGEGSRLTVL.

The CDR3 here is CASSLSGSDYNEQFF. The DNA for the CDR3 is TGTGCCAGCAGCCTTAGCGGATCAGACTACAATGAGCAGTTCTTC. The chain links TRBV7-6 to TRBJ2-1; tentative D call: TRBD2 (6 bases). CDR3 size: 15 residues. CDR1 SGHVS and CDR2 FNYEAQ come from the germline V gene. With 5 bases removed from V and 3 bases from J, the gap between germline ends came to 14 bases.

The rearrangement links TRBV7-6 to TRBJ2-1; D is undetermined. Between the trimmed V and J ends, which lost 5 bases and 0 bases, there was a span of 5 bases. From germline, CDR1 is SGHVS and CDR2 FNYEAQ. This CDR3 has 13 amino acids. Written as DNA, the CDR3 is TGTGCCAGCAGCCTATCCTCCTACAATGAGCAGTTCTTC. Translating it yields CASSLSSYNEQFF.

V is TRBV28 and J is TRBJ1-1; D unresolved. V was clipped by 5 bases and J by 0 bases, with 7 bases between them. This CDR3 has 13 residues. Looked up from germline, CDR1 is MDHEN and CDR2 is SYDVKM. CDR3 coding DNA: TGTGCCAGCAGTCCCCTAATGAACACTGAAGCTTTCTTT. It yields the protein CASSPLMNTEAFF.

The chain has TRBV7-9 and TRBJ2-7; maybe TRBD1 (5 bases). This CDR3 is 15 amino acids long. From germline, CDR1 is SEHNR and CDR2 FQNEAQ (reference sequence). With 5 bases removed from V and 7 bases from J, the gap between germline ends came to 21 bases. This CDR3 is CASSDPDSFLGEQYF. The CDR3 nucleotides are TGTGCCAGCAGCGACCCTGACAGTTTTTTGGGGGAGCAGTACTTC.